This T cell receptor beta chain was obtained from a study of molecular identifiers for immune sequencing clone quantification. Broader study findings: Effector cells kept over 97% of their molecules in clones above 20 RNA copies, while naive cells kept under 1% there. Jurkat TCR RNA spiked in from one cell reportedly remained identifiable amid approximately 1 million naive cells.

Using 10%, 30% or 50% RNA, naive CD8 libraries were derived from around 20,000 to 1,000,000 sorted cells. CD8+CD4-CCR7+CD45RA+ cells were sorted as naive CD8 T cells. Germline CDR1 and CDR2: MDHEN and SYDVKM. V was clipped by 7 bases and J by 3 bases, with 7 bases between them. The CDR3 consists of 12 residues. Comments on this clonotype: Its antigen is still unknown.

TCRdb re-derived calls from the PCR reads in MiXCR, one entry per CDR3 protein. The table has 460,000 or so distinct CDR3 sequences, about a fifth seen once. V is TRBV28 and J is TRBJ1-5; the D is unclear. The receptor was derived from a human donor in good health. Some libraries in this study had Jurkat cell RNA spiked in. Specimen: naive CD8+ T cells from blood, with Jurkat cell RNA spiked in. The subset denotes: FACS-sorted CD8+CD4-CCR7+CD45RA+ naive T cells. This chain's CDR3 is CASTGINQPQHF. DNA for the CDR3: TGTGCCAGCACGGGGATCAATCAGCCCCAGCATTTT.